This is a list of T cell receptor beta chains from one sample in a study of breast tumors, draining lymph nodes, adjacent tissues. TCRdb recomputed calls from the multiplex PCR reads with MiXCR, one row per CDR3 protein. In the table there are approximately 52,000 distinct CDR3 sequences, under 55% of which are singletons. Sequences were obtained from breast tumor tissue. These receptors were taken from a female donor with breast cancer. Some clones in this sample may be carry-over from other donors' samples. CDR3s include the opening cysteine and the closing phenylalanine or tryptophan. D genes are given only for firm matches. Expanded clones get a size class; other rows say once, few or many, or leave the size out.

J	V	length	size	D	CDR3	DNA
TRBJ2-2	TRBV4-2	19	NA	TRBD2	CASSQGTPGTSGGTGELFF	TGTGCCAGCAGCCAAGGCACGCCCGGGACTAGCGGCGGCACCGGGGAGCTGTTTTTT
TRBJ1-4	TRBV18	13	many	NA	CASSQGREEKLFF	TGTGCCAGCTCCCAGGGGAGGGAGGAAAAACTGTTTTTT
TRBJ2-2	TRBV5-1	16	many	TRBD2	CASSLAAGGPGGELFF	TGCGCCAGCAGCTTGGCGGCGGGAGGGCCCGGCGGGGAGCTGTTTTTT
TRBJ2-7	TRBV12-3/TRBV12-4	13	many	NA	CASSFGGEYEQYF	TGTGCCAGCAGTTTCGGGGGCGAATACGAGCAGTACTTC
TRBJ1-5	TRBV24-1	15	many	NA	CATSEAGSYNQPQHF	TGTGCCACCAGTGAAGCGGGGAGCTACAATCAGCCCCAGCATTTT
TRBJ1-6	TRBV6-6	14	many	NA	CASLGQGINSPLHF	TGTGCCAGTTTGGGGCAGGGGATTAATTCACCCCTCCACTTT
TRBJ1-2	TRBV30	14	many	NA	CAWSVGTLGHGYTF	TGTGCCTGGAGTGTGGGGACGCTTGGCCATGGCTACACCTTC
TRBJ2-7	TRBV28	15	many	TRBD1	CASSTAGTGVYEQYF	TGTGCCAGCAGCACCGCCGGGACAGGGGTGTACGAGCAGTACTTC
TRBJ1-3	TRBV7-2	23	NA	TRBD1	CASSLAGGAGYGTGCWHRSTQMF	TGTGCCAGCAGCTTAGCAGGGGGCGCGGGCTATGGGACTGGTTGCTGGCACAGAAGTACACAGATGTTT
TRBJ2-1	TRBV6-1	17	many	TRBD2	CATRLAGGPEPTNEQFF	TGTGCCACCCGACTAGCGGGAGGGCCGGAGCCCACCAATGAGCAGTTCTTC
TRBJ2-1	TRBV6-5	18	many	TRBD2	CASTPGLAGFPSYNEQFF	TGTGCCAGCACCCCCGGGCTAGCGGGCTTCCCCTCCTACAATGAGCAGTTCTTC
TRBJ2-7	TRBV11-2	15	many	TRBD2	CASSLEAGVGYEQYF	TGTGCCAGCAGCTTAGAAGCGGGAGTAGGGTACGAGCAGTACTTC
TRBJ1-2	TRBV9	13	NA	NA	CASSVAGNYGYTF	TGTGCCAGCAGCGTAGCTGGGAACTATGGCTACACCTTC
TRBJ2-7	TRBV6-5	12	many	NA	CASSPSLGEQYF	TGTGCCAGCAGTCCCTCCTTGGGCGAGCAGTACTTC
TRBJ1-1	TRBV2	14	many	TRBD1	CASTLDRVGTEAFF	TGTGCCAGCACACTAGACAGGGTTGGCACTGAAGCTTTCTTT
TRBJ1-2	TRBV7-9	15	NA	NA	CASSAKGGQGLGYTF	TGTGCCAGCAGCGCGAAGGGTGGGCAGGGATTGGGCTACACCTTC
TRBJ2-7	TRBV28	15	many	NA	CASSTHLLPIYEQYF	TGTGCCAGCAGTACACACTTGCTACCTATCTACGAGCAGTACTTC
TRBJ2-7	TRBV6-1	16	few	TRBD2	CASSQALLAGVIEQYF	TGTGCCAGCAGTCAAGCGCTTTTAGCGGGAGTAATCGAGCAGTACTTC
TRBJ1-6	TRBV6-5	15	many	NA	CASSYVGRNPSPLHF	TGTGCCAGCAGTTACGTCGGCAGGAATCCATCACCCCTCCACTTT
TRBJ2-2	TRBV2	15	NA	TRBD1	CASSEGQGGTGELFF	TGTGCCAGCAGTGAGGGACAGGGAGGCACCGGGGAGCTGTTTTTT
TRBJ2-3	TRBV5-4	15	NA	NA	CASTADGTRGDTQYF	TGTGCCAGCACCGCGGACGGGACCCGTGGAGATACGCAGTATTTT
TRBJ1-5	TRBV29-1	13	many	NA	CSVHVGNNQPQHF	TGCAGCGTTCATGTGGGTAACAATCAGCCCCAGCATTTT
TRBJ2-1	TRBV7-2	16	NA	NA	CASSPTPSVSYNEQFF	TGTGCCAGCAGCCCCACCCCTAGTGTCTCCTACAATGAGCAGTTCTTC
TRBJ2-7	TRBV7-8	17	NA	TRBD2	CASSLGGLAGGPHEQYF	TGTGCCAGCAGCTTAGGAGGTCTAGCGGGAGGGCCCCACGAGCAGTACTTC
TRBJ2-1	TRBV6-2/TRBV6-3	16	few	NA	CAISLTRGVAFGEQFF	TGTGCCATTTCACTCACGAGAGGGGTCGCGTTCGGGGAGCAGTTCTTC
TRBJ2-3	TRBV6-1	15	few	NA	CASSEGALPTDTQYF	TGTGCCAGCAGTGAGGGGGCCCTCCCCACAGATACGCAGTATTTT
TRBJ2-1	TRBV9	13	large	TRBD1	CASSTGQYNEQFF	TGTGCCAGCAGCACGGGACAGTACAATGAGCAGTTCTTC